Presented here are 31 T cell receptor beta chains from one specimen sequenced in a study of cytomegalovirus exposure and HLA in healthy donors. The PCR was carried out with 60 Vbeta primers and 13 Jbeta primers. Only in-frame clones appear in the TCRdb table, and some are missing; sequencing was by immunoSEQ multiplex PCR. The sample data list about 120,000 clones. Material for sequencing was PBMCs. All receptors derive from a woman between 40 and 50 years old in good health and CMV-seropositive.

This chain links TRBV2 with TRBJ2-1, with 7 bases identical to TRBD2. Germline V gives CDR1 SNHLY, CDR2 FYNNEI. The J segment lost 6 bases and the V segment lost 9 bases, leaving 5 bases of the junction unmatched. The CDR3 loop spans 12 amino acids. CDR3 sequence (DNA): TGTGCCAGGGGAGGGGTCCTCAATGAGCAGTTCTTC. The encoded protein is CARGGVLNEQFF.

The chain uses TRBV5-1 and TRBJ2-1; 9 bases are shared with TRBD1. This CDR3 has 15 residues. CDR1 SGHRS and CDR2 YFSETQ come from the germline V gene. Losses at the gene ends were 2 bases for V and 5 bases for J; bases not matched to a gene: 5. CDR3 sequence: CASSLLGQGNNEQFF. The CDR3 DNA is TGCGCCAGCAGCTTACTGGGACAGGGAAACAATGAGCAGTTCTTC.

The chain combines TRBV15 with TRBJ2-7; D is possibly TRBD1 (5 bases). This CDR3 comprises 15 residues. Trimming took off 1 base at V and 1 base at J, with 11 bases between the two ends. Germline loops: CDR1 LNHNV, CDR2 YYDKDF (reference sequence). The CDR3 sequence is CATSRGRGGSYEQYF. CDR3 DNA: TGTGCCACCAGCAGAGGAAGGGGTGGTTCCTACGAGCAGTACTTC.

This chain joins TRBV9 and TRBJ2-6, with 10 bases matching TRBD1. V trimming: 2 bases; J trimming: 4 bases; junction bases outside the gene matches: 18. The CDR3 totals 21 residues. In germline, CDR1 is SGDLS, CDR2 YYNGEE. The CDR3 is CASSVKTGTGTGDVGANVLTF. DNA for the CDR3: TGTGCCAGCAGCGTCAAAACCGGAACCGGGACAGGGGATGTGGGGGCCAACGTCCTGACTTTC.

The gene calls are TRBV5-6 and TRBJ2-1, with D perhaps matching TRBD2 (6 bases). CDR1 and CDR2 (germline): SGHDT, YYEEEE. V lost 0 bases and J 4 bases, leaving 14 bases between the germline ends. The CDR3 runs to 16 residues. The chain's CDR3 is CASSLDPGASYNEQFF. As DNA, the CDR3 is TGTGCCAGCAGCTTGGATCCGGGAGCTTCGTACAATGAGCAGTTCTTC.

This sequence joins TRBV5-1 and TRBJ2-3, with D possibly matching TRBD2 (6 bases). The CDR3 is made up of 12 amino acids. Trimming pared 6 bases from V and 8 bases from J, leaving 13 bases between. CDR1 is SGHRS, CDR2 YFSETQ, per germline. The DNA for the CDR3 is TGCGCCAGCAATAGGGACGGGAGTACGCAGTATTTT. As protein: CASNRDGSTQYF.

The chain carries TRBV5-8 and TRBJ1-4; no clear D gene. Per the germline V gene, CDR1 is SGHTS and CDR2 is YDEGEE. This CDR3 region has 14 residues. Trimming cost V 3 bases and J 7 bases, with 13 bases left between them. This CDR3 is CASSSIGSGEKLFF. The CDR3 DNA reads TGTGCCAGCAGCTCTATCGGATCGGGTGAAAAACTGTTTTTT.

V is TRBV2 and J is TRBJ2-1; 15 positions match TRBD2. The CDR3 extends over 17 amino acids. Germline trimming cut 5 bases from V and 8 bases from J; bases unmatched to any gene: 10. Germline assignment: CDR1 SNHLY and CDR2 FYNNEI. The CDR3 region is CASSPWTSGRANDEQFF. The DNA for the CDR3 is TGTGCCAGCAGTCCCTGGACTAGCGGGAGGGCCAACGATGAGCAGTTCTTC.

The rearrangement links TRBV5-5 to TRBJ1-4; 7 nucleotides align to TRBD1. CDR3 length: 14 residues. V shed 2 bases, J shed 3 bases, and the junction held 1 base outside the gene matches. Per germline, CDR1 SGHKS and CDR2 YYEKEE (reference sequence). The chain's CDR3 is CASSFGTANEKLFF. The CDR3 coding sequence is TGTGCCAGCAGCTTCGGGACAGCTAATGAAAAACTGTTTTTT.

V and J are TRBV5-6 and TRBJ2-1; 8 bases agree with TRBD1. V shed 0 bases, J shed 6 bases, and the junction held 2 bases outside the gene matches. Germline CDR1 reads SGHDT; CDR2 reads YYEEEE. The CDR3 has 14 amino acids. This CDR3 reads CASSLGQGLNEQFF. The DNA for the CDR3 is TGTGCCAGCAGCTTGGGACAGGGGCTCAATGAGCAGTTCTTC.

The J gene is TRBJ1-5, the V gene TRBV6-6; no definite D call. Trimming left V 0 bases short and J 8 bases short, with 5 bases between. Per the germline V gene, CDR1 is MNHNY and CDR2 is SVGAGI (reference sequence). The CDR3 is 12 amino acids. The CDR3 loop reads CASSYSGEPQHF. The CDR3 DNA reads TGTGCCAGCAGTTACTCGGGAGAGCCCCAGCATTTT.

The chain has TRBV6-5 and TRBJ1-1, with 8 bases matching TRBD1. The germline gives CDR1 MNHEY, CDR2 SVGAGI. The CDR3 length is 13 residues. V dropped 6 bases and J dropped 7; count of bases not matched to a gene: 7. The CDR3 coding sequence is TGTGCCAGCAGGTTACGGACAGGGAATGAAGCTTTCTTT. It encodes CASRLRTGNEAFF.

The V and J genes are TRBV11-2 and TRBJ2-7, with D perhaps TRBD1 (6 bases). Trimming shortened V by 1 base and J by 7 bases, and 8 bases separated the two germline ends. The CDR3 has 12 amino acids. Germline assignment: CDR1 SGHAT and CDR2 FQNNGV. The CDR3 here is CASSLVGGEQYF. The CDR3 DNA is TGTGCCAGCAGCTTAGTAGGGGGAGAGCAGTACTTC.

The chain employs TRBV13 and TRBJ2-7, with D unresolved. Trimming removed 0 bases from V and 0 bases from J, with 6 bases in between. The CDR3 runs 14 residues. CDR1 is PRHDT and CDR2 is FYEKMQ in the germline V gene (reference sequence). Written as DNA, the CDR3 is TGTGCCAGCAGCTTAGGCCTGAGCTCCTACGAGCAGTACTTC. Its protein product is CASSLGLSSYEQYF.

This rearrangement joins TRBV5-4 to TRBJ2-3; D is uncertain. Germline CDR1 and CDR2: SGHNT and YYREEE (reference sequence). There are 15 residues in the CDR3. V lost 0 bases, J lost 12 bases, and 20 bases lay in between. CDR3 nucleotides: TGTGCCAGCAGCTTGGCAGCGCAAGTGGTTTCCTATCAGTATTTT. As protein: CASSLAAQVVSYQYF.

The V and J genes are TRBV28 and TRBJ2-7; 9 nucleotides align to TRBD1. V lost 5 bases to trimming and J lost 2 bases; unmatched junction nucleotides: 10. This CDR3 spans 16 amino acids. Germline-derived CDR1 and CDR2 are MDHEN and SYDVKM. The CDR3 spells CASSPWTGEGTYEQYF. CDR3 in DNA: TGTGCCAGCAGTCCCTGGACAGGGGAGGGTACCTACGAGCAGTACTTC.

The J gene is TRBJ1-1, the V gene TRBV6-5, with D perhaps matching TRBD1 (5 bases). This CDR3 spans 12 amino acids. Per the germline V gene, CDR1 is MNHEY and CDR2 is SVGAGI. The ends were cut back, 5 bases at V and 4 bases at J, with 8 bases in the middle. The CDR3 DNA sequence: TGTGCCAGCAGTAGGCAGGGCACTGAAGCTTTCTTT. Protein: CASSRQGTEAFF.

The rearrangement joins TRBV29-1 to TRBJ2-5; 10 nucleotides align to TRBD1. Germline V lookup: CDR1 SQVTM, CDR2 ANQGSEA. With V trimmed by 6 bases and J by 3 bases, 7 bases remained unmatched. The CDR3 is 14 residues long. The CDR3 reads CSVVPGQGKETQYF. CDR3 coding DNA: TGCAGCGTCGTCCCGGGACAGGGGAAAGAGACCCAGTACTTC. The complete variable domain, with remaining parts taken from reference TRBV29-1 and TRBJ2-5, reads SAVISQKPSRDICQRGTSLTIQCQVDSQVTMMFWYRQQPGQSLTLIATANQGSEATYESGFVIDKFPISRPNLTFSTLTVSNMSPEDSSIYLCSVVPGQGKETQYFGPGTRLLVL.

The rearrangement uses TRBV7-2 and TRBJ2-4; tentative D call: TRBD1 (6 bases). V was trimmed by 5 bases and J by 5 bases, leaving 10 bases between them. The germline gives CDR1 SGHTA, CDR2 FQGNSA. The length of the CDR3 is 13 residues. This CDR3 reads CASSRRTENIQYF. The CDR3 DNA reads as TGTGCCAGCAGCCGTCGGACAGAAAACATTCAGTACTTC.

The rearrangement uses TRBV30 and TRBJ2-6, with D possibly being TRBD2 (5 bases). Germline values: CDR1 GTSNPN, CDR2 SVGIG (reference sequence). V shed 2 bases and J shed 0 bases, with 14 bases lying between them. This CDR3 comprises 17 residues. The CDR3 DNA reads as TGTGCCTGGAGTCCTCGGCGGAGGCCCTCTGGGGCCAACGTCCTGACTTTC. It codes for CAWSPRRRPSGANVLTF.

CDR3 in DNA: TGTGCCAGCAGCGTAGTTAGCGGGAGTCGGGTCGGGGAGCTGTTTTTT. Protein product: CASSVVSGSRVGELFF. The V gene is TRBV9, the J gene TRBJ2-2; 9 positions match TRBD2. The CDR3 spans 16 residues. Germline V gene sequence: CDR1 SGDLS, CDR2 YYNGEE. V lost 0 bases to trimming and J lost 7 bases; unmatched junction nucleotides: 7.

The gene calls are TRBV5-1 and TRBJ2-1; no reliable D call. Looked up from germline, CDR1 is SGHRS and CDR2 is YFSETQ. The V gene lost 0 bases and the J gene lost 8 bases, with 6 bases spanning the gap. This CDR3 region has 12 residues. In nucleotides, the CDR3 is TGCGCCAGCAGCTTGGCTAAGTATGAGCAGTTCTTC. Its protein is CASSLAKYEQFF.

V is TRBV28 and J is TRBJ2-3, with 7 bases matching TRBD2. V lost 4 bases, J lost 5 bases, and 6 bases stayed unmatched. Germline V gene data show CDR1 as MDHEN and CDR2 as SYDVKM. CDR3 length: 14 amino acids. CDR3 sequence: CASSYAGAVDTQYF. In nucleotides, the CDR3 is TGTGCCAGCAGTTACGCGGGAGCGGTAGATACGCAGTATTTT.

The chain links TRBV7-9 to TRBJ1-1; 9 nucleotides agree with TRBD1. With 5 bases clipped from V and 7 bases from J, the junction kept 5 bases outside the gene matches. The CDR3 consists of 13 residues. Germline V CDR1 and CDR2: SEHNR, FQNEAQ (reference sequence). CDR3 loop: CASSTSGQGEAFF. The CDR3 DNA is TGTGCCAGCAGCACCTCGGGACAGGGTGAAGCTTTCTTT.

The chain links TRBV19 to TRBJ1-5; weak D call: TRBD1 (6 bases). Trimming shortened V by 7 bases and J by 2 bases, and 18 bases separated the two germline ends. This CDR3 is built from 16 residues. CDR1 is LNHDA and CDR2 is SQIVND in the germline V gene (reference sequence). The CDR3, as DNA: TGTGCCAGTACCCAGAGGGGGGGTTGGGGCAATCAGCCCCAGCATTTT. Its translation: CASTQRGGWGNQPQHF.

DNA of the CDR3: TGTGCCAGCAGCTCGAATGCGGATTCACCCCTCCACTTT. Translating gives CASSSNADSPLHF. The chain joins TRBV7-6 to TRBJ1-6; no definite D call. CDR3 size: 13 residues. CDR1 is SGHVS, CDR2 FNYEAQ, per germline. V was clipped by 4 bases and J by 8 bases, with 9 bases between them.

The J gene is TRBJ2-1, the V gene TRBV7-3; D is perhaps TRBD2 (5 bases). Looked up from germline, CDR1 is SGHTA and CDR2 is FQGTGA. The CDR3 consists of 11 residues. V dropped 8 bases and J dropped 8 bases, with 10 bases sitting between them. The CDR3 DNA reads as TGTGCCAGCCTGCGGGTCTATGAGCAGTTCTTC. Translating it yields CASLRVYEQFF. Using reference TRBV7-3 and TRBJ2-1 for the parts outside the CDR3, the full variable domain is GAGVSQTPSNKVTEKGKYVELRCDPISGHTALYWYRQSLGQGPEFLIYFQGTGAADDSGLPNDRFFAVRPEGSVSTLKIQRTERGDSAVYLCASLRVYEQFFGPGTRLTVL.

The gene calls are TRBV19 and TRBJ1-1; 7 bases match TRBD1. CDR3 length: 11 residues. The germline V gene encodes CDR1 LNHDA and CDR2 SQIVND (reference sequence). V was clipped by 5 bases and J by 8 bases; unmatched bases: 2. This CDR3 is CASSLGGEAFF. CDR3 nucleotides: TGTGCCAGTAGTCTAGGGGGCGAAGCTTTCTTT.

The chain's CDR3 is CASSELTGGSEKLFF. In nucleotides, the CDR3 is TGTGCCAGCAGTGAATTGACAGGGGGGAGTGAAAAACTGTTTTTT. V gene TRBV25-1 combines with J gene TRBJ1-4, with TRBD1 identical over 9 bases. This CDR3 is built from 15 residues. J gave up 7 bases and V 1 base, and 4 bases lay outside the gene matches. Germline V gives CDR1 MGHDK, CDR2 SYGVNS. Filled out from reference TRBV25-1 and TRBJ1-4, the complete variable domain reads EADIYQTPRYLVIGTGKKITLECSQTMGHDKMYWYQQDPGMELHLIHYSYGVNSTEKGDLSSESTVSRIRTEHFPLTLESARPSHTSQYLCASSELTGGSEKLFFGSGTQLSVL.

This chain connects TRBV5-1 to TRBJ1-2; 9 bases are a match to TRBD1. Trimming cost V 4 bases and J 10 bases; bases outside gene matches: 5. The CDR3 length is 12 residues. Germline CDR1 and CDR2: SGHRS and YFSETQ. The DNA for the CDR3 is TGCGCCAGCAGCCTCGACAGGGGGGACTACACCTTC. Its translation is CASSLDRGDYTF.

The CDR3 spells CASSRSGQLAGGPVETQYF. DNA of the CDR3: TGTGCCAGCAGTCGTTCGGGGCAACTAGCGGGAGGGCCGGTCGAGACCCAGTACTTC. This chain joins TRBV9 and TRBJ2-5, with 13 bases lining up with TRBD2. Trimming took 5 bases from V and 5 from J; bases not matched to a gene: 18. CDR3 length: 19 residues. Germline V gene lookup returns CDR1 SGDLS and CDR2 YYNGEE.